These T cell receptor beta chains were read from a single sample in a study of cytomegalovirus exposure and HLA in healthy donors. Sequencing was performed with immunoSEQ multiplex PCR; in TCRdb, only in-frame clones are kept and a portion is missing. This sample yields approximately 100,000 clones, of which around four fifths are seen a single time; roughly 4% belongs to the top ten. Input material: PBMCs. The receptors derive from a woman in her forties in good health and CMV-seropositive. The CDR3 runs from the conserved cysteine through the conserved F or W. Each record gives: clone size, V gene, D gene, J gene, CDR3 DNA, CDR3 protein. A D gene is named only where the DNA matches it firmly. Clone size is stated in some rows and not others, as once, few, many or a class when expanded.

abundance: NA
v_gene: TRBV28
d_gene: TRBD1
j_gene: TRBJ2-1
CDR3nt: TGTGCCAGCAGTTCTTGGGACAGGGGATCTAGAAAACAGTTCTTC
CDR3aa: CASSSWDRGSRKQFF

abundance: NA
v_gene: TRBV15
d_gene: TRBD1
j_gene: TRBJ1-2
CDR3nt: TGTGCCACCAGCCGTACCGGGGGACAGGGAGATGGCTACACCTTC
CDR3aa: CATSRTGGQGDGYTF

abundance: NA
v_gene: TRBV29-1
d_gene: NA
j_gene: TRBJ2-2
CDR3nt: TGCAGCGGTTCCCCTTGGCGTAGCGTTAGACAAATAAACACCGGGGAGCTGTTTTTT
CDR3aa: CSGSPWRSVRQINTGELFF

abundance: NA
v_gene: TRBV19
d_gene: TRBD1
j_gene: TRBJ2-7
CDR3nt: TGTGCCAGTAGTATACAGGGGGAAACCTACGAGCAGTACTTC
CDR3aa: CASSIQGETYEQYF

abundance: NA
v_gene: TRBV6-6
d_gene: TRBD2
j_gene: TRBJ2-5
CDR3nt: TGTGCCAGCAGTTACGAAGGCGGCCGGGAGGAGGAGACCCAGTACTTC
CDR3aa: CASSYEGGREEETQYF

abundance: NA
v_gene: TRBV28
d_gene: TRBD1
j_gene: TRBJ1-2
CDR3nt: TGTGCCAGCAGTCCTATAGGTGGTGGACAGGCCTATGGCTACACCTTC
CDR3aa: CASSPIGGGQAYGYTF

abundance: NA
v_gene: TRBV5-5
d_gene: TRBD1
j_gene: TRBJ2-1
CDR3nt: TGTGCCAGCAGCACAATTCGACAGGGGAGATACAATGAGCAGTTCTTC
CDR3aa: CASSTIRQGRYNEQFF

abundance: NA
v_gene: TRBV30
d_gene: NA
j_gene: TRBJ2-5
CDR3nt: TGTGCCTGGAGTGACCCATGGAGGGCCCGAGAGACCCAGTACTTC
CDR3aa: CAWSDPWRARETQYF

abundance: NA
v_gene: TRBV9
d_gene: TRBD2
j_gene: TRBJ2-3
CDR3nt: TGTGCCAGCAGCGTAGCGCCCCGGGAGGTGGCAGATACGCAGTATTTT
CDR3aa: CASSVAPREVADTQYF

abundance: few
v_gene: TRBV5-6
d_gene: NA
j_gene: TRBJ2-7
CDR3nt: TGTGCCAGCAGCTTTAGAGGGGAGCAGTACTTC
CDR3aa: CASSFRGEQYF

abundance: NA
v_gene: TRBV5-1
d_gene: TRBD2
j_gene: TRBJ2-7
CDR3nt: TGCGCCAGCAGCCCTGGACTAGCGGAGTACGAGCAGTACTTC
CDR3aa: CASSPGLAEYEQYF

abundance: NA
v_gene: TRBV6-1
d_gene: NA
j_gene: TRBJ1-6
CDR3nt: TGTGCCAGCAGATGGAGTCAGCCTAATTCACCCCTCCACTTT
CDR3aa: CASRWSQPNSPLHF

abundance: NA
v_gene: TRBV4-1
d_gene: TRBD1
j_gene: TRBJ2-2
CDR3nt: TGCGCCAGCAGCCAAGAAGTGGGCAGGGGGAGAGGTGGGGAGCTGTTTTTT
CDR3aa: CASSQEVGRGRGGELFF

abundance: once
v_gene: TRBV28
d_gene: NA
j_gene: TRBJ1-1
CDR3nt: TGTGCCAGCAGTATAGAGACAGGACACACTGAAGCTTTCTTT
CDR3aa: CASSIETGHTEAFF

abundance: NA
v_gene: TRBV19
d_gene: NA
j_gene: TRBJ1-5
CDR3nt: TGTGCCAGTAGTGGTGAAGGGGCAGTCTTAAATCAGCCCCAGCATTTT
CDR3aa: CASSGEGAVLNQPQHF

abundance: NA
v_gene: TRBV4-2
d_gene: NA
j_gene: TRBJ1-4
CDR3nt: TGTGCCAGCAGCCAGGAAAACAGTGAAAAACTGTTTTTT
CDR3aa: CASSQENSEKLFF

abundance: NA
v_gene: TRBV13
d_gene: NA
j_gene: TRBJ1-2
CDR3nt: TGTGCCAGCAGCCTAGCGACAGTCTATGGCTACACCTTC
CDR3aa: CASSLATVYGYTF

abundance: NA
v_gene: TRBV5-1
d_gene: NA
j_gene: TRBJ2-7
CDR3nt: TGCGCCAGCAGCGAGGGATGGTACCGCTACGAGCAGTACTTC
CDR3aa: CASSEGWYRYEQYF

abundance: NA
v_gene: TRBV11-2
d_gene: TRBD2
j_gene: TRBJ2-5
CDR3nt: TGTGCCAGTAGGCCCGGGCTAGCGGGGCTCCAAGAGACCCAGTACTTC
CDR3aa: CASRPGLAGLQETQYF

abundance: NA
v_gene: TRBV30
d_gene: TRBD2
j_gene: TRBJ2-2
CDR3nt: TGTGCCTGGCCGGGACTAGCGGGAGGTTACACCGGGGAGCTGTTTTTT
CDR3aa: CAWPGLAGGYTGELFF

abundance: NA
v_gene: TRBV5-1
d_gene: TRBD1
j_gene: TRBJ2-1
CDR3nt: TGCGCCAGCAGCGGATGGACAGGGAACTCCTACAATGAGCAGTTCTTC
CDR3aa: CASSGWTGNSYNEQFF

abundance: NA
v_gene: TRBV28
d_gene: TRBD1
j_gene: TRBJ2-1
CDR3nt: TGTGCCAGCAGTTCGGGACAGGGATCCTACAATGAGCAGTTCTTC
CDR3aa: CASSSGQGSYNEQFF

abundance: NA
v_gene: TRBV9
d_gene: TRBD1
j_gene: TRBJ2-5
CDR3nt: TGTGCCAGCAGCGTAGCCGCCGGGACAGGGGGACAAGAGACCCAGTACTTC
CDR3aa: CASSVAAGTGGQETQYF

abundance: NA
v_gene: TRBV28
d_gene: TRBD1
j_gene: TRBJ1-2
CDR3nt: TGTGCCAGCAGAGCCTACGCAGGGGGCGTTGGCTACACCTTC
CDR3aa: CASRAYAGGVGYTF

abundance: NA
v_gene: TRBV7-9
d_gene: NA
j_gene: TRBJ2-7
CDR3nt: TGTGCCAGCAGCTTACTGGGGGCCGAGCAGTACTTC
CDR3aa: CASSLLGAEQYF

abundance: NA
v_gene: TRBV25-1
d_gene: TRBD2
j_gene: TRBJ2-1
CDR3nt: TGTGCCAGCAGTGAAAGTGGTGGGACTAGCGAGGTTGGTGAGCAGTTCTTC
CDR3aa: CASSESGGTSEVGEQFF

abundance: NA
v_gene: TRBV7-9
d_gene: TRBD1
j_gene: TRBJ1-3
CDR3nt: TGTGCCAGCAGCTTAGCTACCGGGACAGGGGAACATTTT
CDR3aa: CASSLATGTGEHF

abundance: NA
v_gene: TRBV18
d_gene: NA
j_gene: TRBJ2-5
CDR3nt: TGTGCCAGCTCACCCCCAGCGGTCGAGACCCAGTACTTC
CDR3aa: CASSPPAVETQYF

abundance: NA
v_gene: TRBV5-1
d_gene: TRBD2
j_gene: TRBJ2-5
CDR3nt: TGCGCCAGCAGCGAAGGGACTAGCGGGAAAGAGACCCAGTACTTC
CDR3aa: CASSEGTSGKETQYF

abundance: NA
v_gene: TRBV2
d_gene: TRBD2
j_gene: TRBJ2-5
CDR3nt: TGTGCCAGCACCACTACTAGCGGGAGGGCCGGGGAGACCCAGTACTTC
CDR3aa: CASTTTSGRAGETQYF

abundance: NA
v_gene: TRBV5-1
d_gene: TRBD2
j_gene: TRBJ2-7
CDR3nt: TGCGCCAGCAGCCCCGGGACTAGCGGGAGCCACGAGCAGTACTTC
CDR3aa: CASSPGTSGSHEQYF

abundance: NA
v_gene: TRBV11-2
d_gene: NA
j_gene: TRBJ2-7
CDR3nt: TGTGCCAGCAGCTTAGACAACTACCCCTACGAGCAGTACTTC
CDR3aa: CASSLDNYPYEQYF

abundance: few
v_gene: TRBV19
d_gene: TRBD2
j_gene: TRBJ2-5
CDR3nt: TGTGCCAGTAGGGGTAGCGGGCCGGAGACCCAGTACTTC
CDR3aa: CASRGSGPETQYF